A single sample is the source of the 2 T cell receptor beta chains below, sequenced in a study of T cells expressing NK-cell markers. From the 5' RACE reads, TCRdb lists one entry per CDR3 protein and no DNA. The sample data list a few hundred thousand distinct CDR3 sequences. Material: blood T cells: a sorted CD56 or NKG2C T cell subset, CD4+ or CD8+ T cells, or bulk PBMC T cells (not recorded which). The source is a man between 18 and 69 years old in good health.

V is TRBV15 and J is TRBJ2-1; there is no DNA to check the TCRdb D call of TRBD2. Germline CDR1 reads LNHNV; CDR2 reads YYDKDF (reference sequence). The CDR3 contains 17 residues. CDR3 region: CATSRLAGGPSYNEQFF.

This rearrangement joins TRBV6-1 to TRBJ1-5; absent DNA, TCRdb's TRBD1 call cannot be checked. This CDR3 is built from 15 residues. The germline gives CDR1 MNHNS, CDR2 SASEGT. CDR3 in amino acids: CASTDGPVIFQPQHF.